The rows below give T cell receptor beta chains drawn from one sample of a study of CD4 T cells in relation to SARS-CoV-2 and coronaviruses. Their antigen targets remain unknown. Profiling relied on immunoSEQ multiplex PCR, and the TCRdb table lists in-frame clones only, not all of them. The sample carries roughly 30,000 clones, about 75% recorded once. The sample comprised CD4+ T cells from PBMCs, cultured in vitro. The receptors come from a human donor in good health. CDR3s include the opening cysteine and the closing phenylalanine or tryptophan. The order of the fields is clone size, D gene, V gene, J gene, CDR3 DNA, CDR3 protein. D genes are given only for firm matches. Clone size is not always given. Where it is, it says once, few, many or a class for expanded clones.

clone size: NA; D gene: TRBD1; V gene: TRBV5-8; J gene: TRBJ2-1; CDR3 DNA: TGTGCCAGCAGCTTGGACGGGGGCGGGACAGGTGAGCAGTTCTTC; CDR3 protein: CASSLDGGGTGEQFF
clone size: NA; D gene: TRBD2; V gene: TRBV2; J gene: TRBJ2-2; CDR3 DNA: TGTGCCCTCCGGGGGGCTAGCGGGAGGCCTCGGAACACCGGGGAGCTGTTTTTT; CDR3 protein: CALRGASGRPRNTGELFF
clone size: NA; D gene: NA; V gene: TRBV25-1; J gene: TRBJ2-7; CDR3 DNA: TGTGCCAGCAGTGCGGACAGTGTCTACGAGCAGTACTTC; CDR3 protein: CASSADSVYEQYF
clone size: NA; D gene: NA; V gene: TRBV7-7; J gene: TRBJ2-1; CDR3 DNA: TGTGCCAGCAGCTTAGCTGCGGGGGCCCCCGCCGGTGAGCAGTTCTTC; CDR3 protein: CASSLAAGAPAGEQFF
clone size: few; D gene: NA; V gene: TRBV2; J gene: TRBJ1-5; CDR3 DNA: TGTGCCAGCAGCCAACAGGTCCATCAGCCCCAGCATTTT; CDR3 protein: CASSQQVHQPQHF
clone size: NA; D gene: TRBD2; V gene: TRBV7-8; J gene: TRBJ2-7; CDR3 DNA: TGTGCCAGCAGCTCCGGACTAGCGGGGTCCTACGAGCAGTACTTC; CDR3 protein: CASSSGLAGSYEQYF
clone size: NA; D gene: TRBD2; V gene: TRBV11-2; J gene: TRBJ2-1; CDR3 DNA: TGTGCCAGCAGCTTTTCGGCGGGAGGCGGGAATGAGCAGTTCTTC; CDR3 protein: CASSFSAGGGNEQFF
clone size: once; D gene: TRBD1; V gene: TRBV5-1; J gene: TRBJ1-2; CDR3 DNA: TGCGCCAGCAGCTTCTTGGCGGGACAGTCTTATGGCTACACCTTC; CDR3 protein: CASSFLAGQSYGYTF
clone size: NA; D gene: TRBD2; V gene: TRBV5-1; J gene: TRBJ2-1; CDR3 DNA: TGCGCCAGCAGCTTGGAGTCTAGCGGGTACCATGAGCAGTTCTTC; CDR3 protein: CASSLESSGYHEQFF
clone size: NA; D gene: NA; V gene: TRBV7-9; J gene: TRBJ1-4; CDR3 DNA: TGTGCCAGCAGCTTATGGGGGGGGGATGAAAAACTGTTTTTT; CDR3 protein: CASSLWGGDEKLFF
clone size: NA; D gene: TRBD1; V gene: TRBV7-9; J gene: TRBJ2-1; CDR3 DNA: TGTGCCAGCAGCTTTAGGGACAGCTACAATGAGCAGTTCTTC; CDR3 protein: CASSFRDSYNEQFF
clone size: NA; D gene: TRBD1; V gene: TRBV18; J gene: TRBJ1-1; CDR3 DNA: TGTGCCAGCTCATCACAAGGACAGGAGGGCACTGAAGCTTTCTTT; CDR3 protein: CASSSQGQEGTEAFF
clone size: once; D gene: NA; V gene: TRBV24-1; J gene: TRBJ2-2; CDR3 DNA: TGTGCCACCTCCCCGGCAGGGATGACCGGGGAGCTGTTTTTT; CDR3 protein: CATSPAGMTGELFF
clone size: once; D gene: NA; V gene: TRBV11-2; J gene: TRBJ2-5; CDR3 DNA: TGTGCCAGCAGCCCCGCTGGGGGAGGGGGATGGGAGACCCAGTACTTC; CDR3 protein: CASSPAGGGGWETQYF
clone size: NA; D gene: NA; V gene: TRBV18; J gene: TRBJ1-4; CDR3 DNA: TGTGCCAGCTCACCGCCTTCTTCGGGTGAAAAACTGTTTTTT; CDR3 protein: CASSPPSSGEKLFF
clone size: NA; D gene: NA; V gene: TRBV21-1; J gene: TRBJ2-2; CDR3 DNA: TGTGCCAGCAGCATTGGGGGGAGGGAGCTCACCGGGGAGCTGTTTTTT; CDR3 protein: CASSIGGRELTGELFF
clone size: NA; D gene: NA; V gene: TRBV10-1; J gene: TRBJ2-1; CDR3 DNA: TGCGCCAGCAGGGCGAATGAGCAGTTCTTC; CDR3 protein: CASRANEQFF
clone size: NA; D gene: TRBD1; V gene: TRBV19; J gene: TRBJ1-5; CDR3 DNA: TGTGCCAGTAGTTCCACCCGGGACAGGGGGCGCGGCAATCAGCCCCAGCATTTT; CDR3 protein: CASSSTRDRGRGNQPQHF
clone size: NA; D gene: NA; V gene: TRBV18; J gene: TRBJ2-5; CDR3 DNA: TGTGCCAGCTCACCACCTCAATTACAAGAGACCCAGTACTTC; CDR3 protein: CASSPPQLQETQYF
clone size: NA; D gene: NA; V gene: TRBV9; J gene: TRBJ2-1; CDR3 DNA: TGTGCCAGCAGCGTAGGCCACCCGGGCGCCCCCCATCTACCCACCTACAATGAGCAGTTCTTC; CDR3 protein: CASSVGHPGAPHLPTYNEQFF
clone size: NA; D gene: NA; V gene: TRBV12-3/TRBV12-4; J gene: TRBJ2-5; CDR3 DNA: TGTGCCAGCAGTACTAGGAGGGAGACCCAGTACTTC; CDR3 protein: CASSTRRETQYF
clone size: NA; D gene: TRBD2; V gene: TRBV11-3; J gene: TRBJ2-1; CDR3 DNA: TGTGCCAGCAGCGTTAGAGGACTAGCGGGGTCCAATGAGCAGTTCTTC; CDR3 protein: CASSVRGLAGSNEQFF
clone size: few; D gene: NA; V gene: TRBV2; J gene: TRBJ2-5; CDR3 DNA: TGTGCCAGCGCCGGACTGCAAGTTCAAGAGACCCAGTACTTC; CDR3 protein: CASAGLQVQETQYF
clone size: NA; D gene: TRBD2; V gene: TRBV5-4; J gene: TRBJ2-7; CDR3 DNA: TGTGCCAGCAGCCAAGGCCCTGGACTAGCGGCTTCCTACGAGCAGTACTTC; CDR3 protein: CASSQGPGLAASYEQYF
clone size: NA; D gene: TRBD1; V gene: TRBV7-3; J gene: TRBJ2-2; CDR3 DNA: TGTGCCAGCAGCCGTTGGACAGGGAACACCGGGGAGCTGTTTTTT; CDR3 protein: CASSRWTGNTGELFF
clone size: NA; D gene: NA; V gene: TRBV12-5; J gene: TRBJ2-3; CDR3 DNA: TGTGCTAGTGGTTTAGGTCCCCCAGATACGCAGTATTTT; CDR3 protein: CASGLGPPDTQYF
clone size: NA; D gene: NA; V gene: TRBV11-2; J gene: TRBJ2-7; CDR3 DNA: TGTGCCAGCAGCTTAATGGGGTACTCCTACGAGCAGTACTTC; CDR3 protein: CASSLMGYSYEQYF
clone size: NA; D gene: TRBD1; V gene: TRBV28; J gene: TRBJ2-7; CDR3 DNA: TGTGCCAGCAGAACTGACAGGGCCGGCGAGCAGTACTTC; CDR3 protein: CASRTDRAGEQYF
clone size: NA; D gene: NA; V gene: TRBV20-1; J gene: TRBJ2-7; CDR3 DNA: TGCAGTGACAGAAGTTACGAGCAGTACTTC; CDR3 protein: CSDRSYEQYF
clone size: NA; D gene: TRBD1; V gene: TRBV29-1; J gene: TRBJ1-2; CDR3 DNA: TGCAGCGTTGATAAGACAGGGCTATCCGGCGGCTACACCTTC; CDR3 protein: CSVDKTGLSGGYTF
clone size: few; D gene: TRBD2; V gene: TRBV4-3; J gene: TRBJ2-2; CDR3 DNA: TGCGCCAGCAGCCGAGAACTAGCGGGAGCGAACACCGGGGAGCTGTTTTTT; CDR3 protein: CASSRELAGANTGELFF
clone size: NA; D gene: NA; V gene: TRBV18; J gene: TRBJ2-2; CDR3 DNA: TGTGCCAGCTCACCATTGTCGGAGGGAACCGGGGAGCTGTTTTTT; CDR3 protein: CASSPLSEGTGELFF
clone size: NA; D gene: NA; V gene: TRBV7-8; J gene: TRBJ1-4; CDR3 DNA: TGTGCCAGCAGCTTTCTCAGCGGCACTAATGAAAAACTGTTTTTT; CDR3 protein: CASSFLSGTNEKLFF
clone size: once; D gene: TRBD2; V gene: TRBV5-1; J gene: TRBJ2-3; CDR3 DNA: TGCGCCAGCAGCTTGGGACTAGCGGGAGGGCCAGATACGCAGTATTTT; CDR3 protein: CASSLGLAGGPDTQYF
clone size: NA; D gene: TRBD1; V gene: TRBV4-3; J gene: TRBJ1-2; CDR3 DNA: TGCGCCAGCAGCCAAGACACAGGGGACTATGGCTACACCTTC; CDR3 protein: CASSQDTGDYGYTF
clone size: NA; D gene: TRBD1; V gene: TRBV19; J gene: TRBJ1-1; CDR3 DNA: TGTGCCAGTAGTATAAAACAGGGGGACACTGAAGCTTTCTTT; CDR3 protein: CASSIKQGDTEAFF
clone size: NA; D gene: TRBD1; V gene: TRBV28; J gene: TRBJ2-7; CDR3 DNA: TGTGCCAGCAGTTTCGTAGACAGGGGCTACGAGCAGTACTTC; CDR3 protein: CASSFVDRGYEQYF
clone size: NA; D gene: TRBD1; V gene: TRBV4-3; J gene: TRBJ1-2; CDR3 DNA: TGCGCCAGCAGCCAAGAGAGGACAGGGGTAAATTATGGCTACACCTTC; CDR3 protein: CASSQERTGVNYGYTF
clone size: few; D gene: TRBD2; V gene: TRBV2; J gene: TRBJ2-5; CDR3 DNA: TGTGCCAGTTTGGCGGGGGGGAAGGAGACCCAGTACTTC; CDR3 protein: CASLAGGKETQYF
clone size: NA; D gene: TRBD1; V gene: TRBV19; J gene: TRBJ1-1; CDR3 DNA: TGTGCCAGTAGTGCTCGGACAGGGGGCTCTGAAGCTTTCTTT; CDR3 protein: CASSARTGGSEAFF
clone size: NA; D gene: TRBD1; V gene: TRBV2; J gene: TRBJ2-3; CDR3 DNA: TGTGCCAGCAGTGAAGGGACAGGGGCGCAAGATACGCAGTATTTT; CDR3 protein: CASSEGTGAQDTQYF
clone size: NA; D gene: NA; V gene: TRBV21-1; J gene: TRBJ2-7; CDR3 DNA: TGTGCCAGCAGCACTATAGCGGGGGCCCAGGTGGAGCAGTACTTC; CDR3 protein: CASSTIAGAQVEQYF
clone size: NA; D gene: TRBD1; V gene: TRBV3-1/TRBV3-2; J gene: TRBJ1-6; CDR3 DNA: TGTGCCAGCAGCCAAGGGGGGACAGGCTTTTCACCCCTCCACTTT; CDR3 protein: CASSQGGTGFSPLHF
clone size: NA; D gene: NA; V gene: TRBV5-8; J gene: TRBJ2-7; CDR3 DNA: TGTGCCAGCACATCAGATCGAGGCGAGCAGTACTTC; CDR3 protein: CASTSDRGEQYF
clone size: NA; D gene: NA; V gene: TRBV5-1; J gene: TRBJ1-1; CDR3 DNA: TGCGCCAGCAGCTTCCGGACGGGAACGAACACTGAAGCTTTCTTT; CDR3 protein: CASSFRTGTNTEAFF
clone size: NA; D gene: NA; V gene: TRBV5-1; J gene: TRBJ2-5; CDR3 DNA: TGCGCCAGCAGCTTCTTGGCGGGAAGTGGAGAGACCCAGTACTTC; CDR3 protein: CASSFLAGSGETQYF
clone size: NA; D gene: TRBD2; V gene: TRBV19; J gene: TRBJ2-4; CDR3 DNA: TGTGCCAGTAGGGGACTAGCGGGGGGATCCGAGAACATTCAGTACTTC; CDR3 protein: CASRGLAGGSENIQYF
clone size: NA; D gene: NA; V gene: TRBV6-2/TRBV6-3; J gene: TRBJ1-1; CDR3 DNA: TGTGCCAGCAGTTATGGGGGAACGAACACTGAAGCTTTCTTT; CDR3 protein: CASSYGGTNTEAFF
clone size: few; D gene: NA; V gene: TRBV6-2/TRBV6-3; J gene: TRBJ1-2; CDR3 DNA: TGTGCCAGCAGTCGGCCGATTAACTATGGCTACACCTTC; CDR3 protein: CASSRPINYGYTF
clone size: NA; D gene: NA; V gene: TRBV28; J gene: TRBJ1-1; CDR3 DNA: TGTGCCAGTTCCTGGGGGGGCCACAAGAACACTGAAGCTTTCTTT; CDR3 protein: CASSWGGHKNTEAFF
clone size: few; D gene: TRBD2; V gene: TRBV4-2; J gene: TRBJ2-2; CDR3 DNA: TGTGCCAGCAGCCCCCGGGGAGGGCTAGCGGGACCAACCGGGGAGCTGTTTTTT; CDR3 protein: CASSPRGGLAGPTGELFF
clone size: NA; D gene: NA; V gene: TRBV19; J gene: TRBJ2-2; CDR3 DNA: TGTGCCAGTAGTATAGTGGCCACCGGGGAGCTGTTTTTT; CDR3 protein: CASSIVATGELFF
clone size: few; D gene: NA; V gene: TRBV11-2; J gene: TRBJ1-2; CDR3 DNA: TGTGCCAGCAGCTCCGGACACCCGGCCGTTCTTCGGGGCTACACCTTC; CDR3 protein: CASSSGHPAVLRGYTF
clone size: NA; D gene: TRBD1; V gene: TRBV5-4; J gene: TRBJ1-2; CDR3 DNA: TGTGCCAGCAGCCGGGACGGACAGGGACCCTATGGCTACACCTTC; CDR3 protein: CASSRDGQGPYGYTF
clone size: NA; D gene: NA; V gene: TRBV30; J gene: TRBJ1-2; CDR3 DNA: TGTGCCTGGAGTGGGGGAGAGGACTATGGCTACACCTTC; CDR3 protein: CAWSGGEDYGYTF
clone size: few; D gene: NA; V gene: TRBV3-1/TRBV3-2; J gene: TRBJ1-1; CDR3 DNA: TGTGCCAGCAGCCCTGGGACTGACGAAGCTTTCTTT; CDR3 protein: CASSPGTDEAFF
clone size: NA; D gene: NA; V gene: TRBV6-7; J gene: TRBJ2-7; CDR3 DNA: TGTGCCAGCAGTTACTCTACGGGGGCGCCTTACGAGCAGTACTTC; CDR3 protein: CASSYSTGAPYEQYF
clone size: NA; D gene: NA; V gene: TRBV25-1; J gene: TRBJ2-2; CDR3 DNA: TGTGCCAGCAGTGAAGGGTTAGGCTCTCCTCCCGCCGGGGAGCTGTTTTTT; CDR3 protein: CASSEGLGSPPAGELFF
clone size: NA; D gene: NA; V gene: TRBV5-5; J gene: TRBJ2-7; CDR3 DNA: TGTGCCAGCAGCACTTGGGGGGTGACCTACGAGCAGTACTTC; CDR3 protein: CASSTWGVTYEQYF
clone size: NA; D gene: TRBD1; V gene: TRBV30; J gene: TRBJ2-1; CDR3 DNA: TGTGCCTGGAGGGACCGGGACAGGGGGCGAAGTGAGCAGTTCTTC; CDR3 protein: CAWRDRDRGRSEQFF